The rows below give T cell receptor beta chains drawn from one sample of a study of T cell changes during pregnancy in multiple sclerosis. Generated by immunoSEQ multiplex PCR, the TCRdb table keeps only in-frame clones and is missing some. Of about 100,000 clones in the sample, roughly 92% were seen once. Sequencing was performed on peripheral blood, taken after pregnancy. All receptors come from a female donor with multiple sclerosis, enrolled in a pregnancy study. The CDR3 runs from the conserved cysteine through the conserved F or W. A D gene is named only where the DNA matches it firmly. Clone size is shown for a subset of rows, as once, few, many or a class of expanded clone.

D gene	V gene	clone size	J gene	CDR3 DNA	CDR3 protein
-	TRBV9	-	TRBJ1-2	TGTGCCAGCAGCTCCCCCGATGGGGGGAACTATGGCTACACCTTC	CASSSPDGGNYGYTF
-	TRBV18	-	TRBJ1-2	TGTGCCAGCTCACCACAAGGGGAGGGATCCTCTAACTATGGCTACACCTTC	CASSPQGEGSSNYGYTF
-	TRBV11-2	once	TRBJ2-7	TGTGCCAGCAGCTCGCTGACGAACAGGTACGAGCAGTACTTC	CASSSLTNRYEQYF
TRBD1	TRBV18	-	TRBJ1-3	TGTGCCAGCTCACGGGGGACAGGCCCTGGAAACACCATATATTTT	CASSRGTGPGNTIYF
TRBD1	TRBV9	-	TRBJ1-1	TGTGCCAGCAGCAAGCGACAGGGCACTGAAGCTTTCTTT	CASSKRQGTEAFF
TRBD2	TRBV18	-	TRBJ2-5	TGTGCCAGCTCACGGGCGGGGGTCGATCGGACCCAGTACTTC	CASSRAGVDRTQYF
-	TRBV5-5	-	TRBJ1-5	TGTGCCAGCAGCTTGGAACCCGAGTTCAGGGTCAATCAGCCCCAGCATTTT	CASSLEPEFRVNQPQHF
-	TRBV7-8	-	TRBJ1-4	TGTGCCAGCAGCTTAGGTGTGGCAGGTCCTTTTAATAATGAAAAACTGTTTTTT	CASSLGVAGPFNNEKLFF
-	TRBV5-1	-	TRBJ2-5	TGCGCCAGCAGCTTGAGCAGGTTTCAGGAGACCCAGTACTTC	CASSLSRFQETQYF
-	TRBV13	-	TRBJ2-4	TGTGCCAGCAGCTTTGCAGCGCTAGCCAAAAACATTCAGTACTTC	CASSFAALAKNIQYF
TRBD1	TRBV7-2	-	TRBJ2-1	TGTGCCAGCAGCCGTACCGGGACAGGGGCTGAGCAGTTCTTC	CASSRTGTGAEQFF
TRBD1	TRBV10-3	-	TRBJ1-6	TGTGCCACTGAACAGGGGGCGGGAAATTCACCCCTCCACTTT	CATEQGAGNSPLHF
TRBD1	TRBV18	-	TRBJ1-5	TGTGCCAGCTCTCGCGACAGGGGCGGACAGCCCCAGCATTTT	CASSRDRGGQPQHF
-	TRBV16	-	TRBJ2-5	TGTGCCAGCAGCCCAAAAAGGGGTAGGGATAAAGAGACCCAGTACTTC	CASSPKRGRDKETQYF
-	TRBV11-2	-	TRBJ1-2	TGTGCCAGCAGCTCCTCCTCTGGGAGTCACTATGGCTACACCTTC	CASSSSSGSHYGYTF
TRBD1	TRBV5-1	-	TRBJ2-1	TGCGCCAGCAGCTTGCTTGGACAGGGCAATGAGCAGTTCTTC	CASSLLGQGNEQFF
-	TRBV2	few	TRBJ2-7	TGTGCCAGCAGTGGGGCCGAGCAGTACTTC	CASSGAEQYF
TRBD2	TRBV7-9	-	TRBJ2-3	TGTGCCAGCAGCTTCCAGCGGGGGGACACAGATACGCAGTATTTT	CASSFQRGDTDTQYF
-	TRBV7-9	-	TRBJ2-1	TGTGCCAGCTCTTGGCCTTCGCCTTACAATGAGCAGTTCTTC	CASSWPSPYNEQFF
-	TRBV5-4	-	TRBJ1-5	TGTGCCAGCAGCCTCGACTCGCAGCCCCAGCATTTT	CASSLDSQPQHF
TRBD1	TRBV30	-	TRBJ2-6	TGTGCCTGGAGTGAGGTACAGGGGAGGGCCAACGTCCTGACTTTC	CAWSEVQGRANVLTF
TRBD1	TRBV20-1	-	TRBJ1-4	TGCAGTGCTGGACAGGGAGTAAAACTGTTTTTT	CSAGQGVKLFF
-	TRBV7-2	once	TRBJ1-6	TGTGCCAGCAGAACCCGGACAGCGATCTCTAATTCACCCCTCCACTTT	CASRTRTAISNSPLHF
-	TRBV7-6	-	TRBJ1-6	TGTGCCAGCAGCTTAGGCTCCAGGGTTGCGAATTCACCCCTCCACTTT	CASSLGSRVANSPLHF
-	TRBV4-1	once	TRBJ2-7	TGCGCCAGCAGCCAAGAACTGACAACCTACGAGCAGTACTTC	CASSQELTTYEQYF
-	TRBV4-2	-	TRBJ1-1	TGTGCCAGCAGCCAAGGGACGGTCGGGAAGCGGGGGGAGCATAATGCTTTCTTT	CASSQGTVGKRGEHNAFF
-	TRBV18	-	TRBJ1-2	TGTGCCAGCTTACCAGGAGGGGATGGCTACACCTTC	CASLPGGDGYTF
-	TRBV9	-	TRBJ2-7	TGTGCCAGCAGCGTAGAAGGCGGGGGCCGCTCCTACGAGCAGTACTTC	CASSVEGGGRSYEQYF
TRBD2	TRBV4-1	once	TRBJ2-7	TGCGCCAGCAGCCAAAGCCCCGGGACTAGCGGAGAGTACTTC	CASSQSPGTSGEYF
-	TRBV11-3	-	TRBJ2-3	TGTGCCAGCAGCCCAACCCTATCAACGAGCACAGATACGCAGTATTTT	CASSPTLSTSTDTQYF
-	TRBV7-3	-	TRBJ2-3	TGTGCCAGCAGCTCCTCCTTAAGCCGCGGCACAGATACGCAGTATTTT	CASSSSLSRGTDTQYF
TRBD1	TRBV25-1	few	TRBJ1-5	TGTGCCAGCAGGGGACAGGGTAACAATCAGCCCCAGCATTTT	CASRGQGNNQPQHF
TRBD2	TRBV10-3	-	TRBJ2-1	TGTGCCATCAGTGAAAATGGGCTAGCGGACAATGAGCAGTTCTTC	CAISENGLADNEQFF
-	TRBV21-1	once	TRBJ1-6	TGTGCCAGCAGCAAAAAATTTGCCCGGGGAGGGTACCTAACCTACTACTATAATTCACCCCTCCACTTT	CASSKKFARGGYLTYYYNSPLHF
TRBD1	TRBV9	once	TRBJ2-3	TGTGCCAGCAGCGTATCAGGGGGACATCACACAGATACGCAGTATTTT	CASSVSGGHHTDTQYF
TRBD1	TRBV4-1	-	TRBJ1-3	TGCGCCAGCAGCCAGGGACAGGATCTCTCTGGAAACACCATATATTTT	CASSQGQDLSGNTIYF
TRBD1	TRBV6-5	-	TRBJ1-2	TGTGCCAGCAGTACGACAGGGGATGGCTACACCTTC	CASSTTGDGYTF
TRBD1	TRBV29-1	-	TRBJ1-1	TGCAGCGTCAGGACAGGGAGGGACACTGAAGCTTTCTTT	CSVRTGRDTEAFF
TRBD1	TRBV15	once	TRBJ2-6	TGTGCCACCAGCAGAGGGACAGGAAGAACTGGGGCCAACGTCCTGACTTTC	CATSRGTGRTGANVLTF
-	TRBV7-6	-	TRBJ1-5	TGTGCCAGCAGCTTAGAGAGGGGCAGGGGAGTTGGGAGCAATCAGCCCCAGCATTTT	CASSLERGRGVGSNQPQHF
-	TRBV19	few	TRBJ1-5	TGTGCCAGTAGTGTTGCACAAGGGGTTCCGCATTTT	CASSVAQGVPHF
-	TRBV18	-	TRBJ1-1	TGTGCCAGCTCGCACCAACGGCGGGACACTGAAGCTTTCTTT	CASSHQRRDTEAFF
TRBD2	TRBV30	-	TRBJ2-7	TGTGCCTGGGCGGGGGGGACGGCCCGACTGGAGCAGTACTTC	CAWAGGTARLEQYF